This T cell receptor (beta chain) was captured in a study of T and B cells in COVID-19 patients (dated by TCRdb to the early 2020s). Turning to the overall study: In this study, adaptive immunity was profiled in COVID-19 patients who either had active infection or had recovered, using TRB and IGH repertoire sequencing of peripheral blood. Of the 20 patients in the active-infection cohort, about a dozen were critically ill and needed mechanical ventilation or ECMO. An age-matched reference group of over 35 healthy donors negative for COVID-19 antibodies served as the comparison for repertoire analyses. Comorbidities linked to unfavorable COVID-19 outcome were present in about 90% of the roughly 20 patients in the active-infection cohort. The repository of TCR and BCR sequences included 55 to 75 time points from about 35 patients, and more than 7 million TCR sequences were analysed. As many as 9 follow-up blood samples were taken per patient, and some of the samples covered different disease stages within the same individual. A recovered cohort comprised around 19 patients contributing roughly 21 samples, mostly after mild to moderate COVID-19 managed as outpatients. A median age of roughly 32 years was recorded in the recovered cohort versus 55 to 70 years in the active-infection cohort. A couple of patients belonged to both the recovered and active cohorts because samples were available from active disease and after recovery. Summary of the overall study and its limitations: In active COVID-19, TRB repertoires were highly clonal, while at recovery, diversity and richness increased above the levels seen in healthy donors. The recovered cohort had approximately 2,200 exclusive TCR clusters, including around 30 low-pGen clusters. Specific T cell subsets (CD4+/Treg/CD8+) and sorted SARS-CoV-2-responsive or tetramer+ T cells had not yet been sequenced, with those experiments still ongoing. Prospective validation of the reported TCR clusters was stated to be required before clinical use. Blood samples obtained from mildly ill patients during symptoms, as well as early samples obtained from severe cases, were available only in scarce numbers. The size of the cohort was considered insufficient for assessing HLA contributions to COVID-19 susceptibility or severity. In patients with COVID-19, the usage of TRBV/TRBJ genes was reported to be strongly skewed.

Genomic DNA extracted from blood was used in amounts of about 250-550 ng for amplification of TRB repertoires. The germline V gene gives CDR1 as MNHEY and CDR2 as SVGEGT. The CDR3, cysteine through phenylalanine, is 18 amino acids long. The CDR3 DNA has 54 bases and is translated from base 1. Cut back by 2 bases and 0 bases, the V and J ends lie 14 bases apart. The sample holds one count of this clonotype. Its antigen is unknown. No clone much larger than this one lies a single base away; base qualities are absent. A single read constitutes weak evidence. Sequencing relied on an Illumina MiSeq. Multiplex PCR with BIOMED2 TRB-A/B primer pools was used to amplify the TRB rearrangements. Two consecutive PCRs added Illumina-compatible adapters and 7-nucleotide sample barcodes to the amplicons. Phusion HS II polymerase was used for all library PCRs. Amplicons were gel-purified with the NucleoSpin Gel and PCR Clean-up kit, quantified on Qubit, and pooled at 4 to 5 nM. Amplicon pool quality was checked on an Agilent 2100 Bioanalyzer before Illumina next-generation sequencing. Concerning the study's data processing: Annotation of TRB rearrangements was done in MiXCR 3.0.8 with the default MiXCR reference library. Non-productive reads and sequences with fewer than 2 reads were removed, and every unique CDR3 nucleotide sequence was treated as one clone. Clonality, diversity, richness and V-J gene usage were calculated in R 3.5.1. GLIPH2 was used for TCR clustering by CDR3 similarity, and generation probabilities were calculated by OLGA. Only GLIPH2 clusters containing at least four unique TCR clonotypes present in at least three individuals were kept. TCRdb trimmed public reads at Q25 via fastp, called clones via MiXCR and kept in-frame beta chains. Each entry merges the rows of one CDR3 protein and shows their most common DNA and genes. The V and J calls come from TCRdb's annotation, not from the publication. Counted in this sample were about 15,000 distinct CDR3 sequences; less than 30% of them appeared once. Clones ranked in the top ten supply about 1% of the sample.

Recombination joined TRBV6-2 or TRBV6-3 with TRBJ2-6; a weak D assignment points to TRBD1 (6 bases agree). This receptor was obtained from a human donor who had recovered from COVID-19. The material sequenced was blood. The CDR3: CASSYLAGVTSGANVLTF. At the DNA level, the sequence is TGTGCCAGCAGTTACCTGGCAGGGGTAACCTCTGGGGCCAACGTCCTGACTTTC.